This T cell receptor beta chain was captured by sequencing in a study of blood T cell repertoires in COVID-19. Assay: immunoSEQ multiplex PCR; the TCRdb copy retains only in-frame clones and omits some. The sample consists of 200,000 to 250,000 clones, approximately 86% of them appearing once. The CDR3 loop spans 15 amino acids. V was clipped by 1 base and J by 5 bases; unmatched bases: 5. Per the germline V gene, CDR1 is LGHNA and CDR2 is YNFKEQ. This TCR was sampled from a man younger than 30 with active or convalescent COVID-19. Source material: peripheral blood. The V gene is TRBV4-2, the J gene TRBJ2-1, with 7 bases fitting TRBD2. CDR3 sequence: CASSQVVGGNNEQFF. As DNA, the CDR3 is TGTGCCAGCAGCCAAGTTGTGGGAGGGAACAATGAGCAGTTCTTC.